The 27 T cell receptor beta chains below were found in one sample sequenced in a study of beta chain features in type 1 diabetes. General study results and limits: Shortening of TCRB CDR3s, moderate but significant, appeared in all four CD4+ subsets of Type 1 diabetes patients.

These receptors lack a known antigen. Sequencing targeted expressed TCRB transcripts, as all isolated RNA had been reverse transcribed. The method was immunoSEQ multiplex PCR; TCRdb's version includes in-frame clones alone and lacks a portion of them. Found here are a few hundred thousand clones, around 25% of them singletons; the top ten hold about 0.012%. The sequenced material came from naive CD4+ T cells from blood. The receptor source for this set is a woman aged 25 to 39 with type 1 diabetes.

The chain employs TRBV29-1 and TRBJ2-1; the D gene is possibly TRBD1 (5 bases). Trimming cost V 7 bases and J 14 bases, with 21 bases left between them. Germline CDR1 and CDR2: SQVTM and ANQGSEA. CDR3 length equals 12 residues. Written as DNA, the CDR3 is TGCAGCGCTCACAAGCCCCAACAACAGGAGTTCTTC. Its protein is CSAHKPQQQEFF.

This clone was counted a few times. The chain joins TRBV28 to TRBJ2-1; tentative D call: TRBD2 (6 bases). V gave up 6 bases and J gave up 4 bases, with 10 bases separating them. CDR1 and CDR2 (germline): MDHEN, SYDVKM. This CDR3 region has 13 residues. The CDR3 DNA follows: TGTGCCAGCAGACTAGCCCTATACAATGAGCAGTTCTTC. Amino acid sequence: CASRLALYNEQFF. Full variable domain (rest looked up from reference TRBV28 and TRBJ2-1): DVKVTQSSRYLVKRTGEKVFLECVQDMDHENMFWYRQDPGLGLRLIYFSYDVKMKEKGDIPEGYSVSREKKERFSLILESASTNQTSMYLCASRLALYNEQFFGPGTRLTVL.

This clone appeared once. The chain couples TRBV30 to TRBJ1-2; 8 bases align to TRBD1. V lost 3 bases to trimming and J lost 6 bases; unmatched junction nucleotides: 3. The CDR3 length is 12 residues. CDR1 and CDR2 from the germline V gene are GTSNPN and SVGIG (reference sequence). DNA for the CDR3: TGTGCCTGGAGCGCCAGGGGGCATGGCTACACCTTC. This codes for CAWSARGHGYTF.

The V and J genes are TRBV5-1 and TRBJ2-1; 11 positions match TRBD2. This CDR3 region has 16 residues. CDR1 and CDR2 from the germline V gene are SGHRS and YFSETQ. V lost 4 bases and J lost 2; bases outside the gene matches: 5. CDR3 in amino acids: CASSTLAGGPYNEQFF. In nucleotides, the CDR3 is TGCGCCAGCAGCACGTTAGCGGGAGGGCCCTACAATGAGCAGTTCTTC.

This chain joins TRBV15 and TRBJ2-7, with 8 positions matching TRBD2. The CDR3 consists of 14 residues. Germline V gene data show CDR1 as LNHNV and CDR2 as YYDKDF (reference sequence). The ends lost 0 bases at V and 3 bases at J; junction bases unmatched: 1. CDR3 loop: CATSREGTSYEQYF. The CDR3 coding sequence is TGTGCCACCAGCAGAGAGGGGACTAGCTACGAGCAGTACTTC.

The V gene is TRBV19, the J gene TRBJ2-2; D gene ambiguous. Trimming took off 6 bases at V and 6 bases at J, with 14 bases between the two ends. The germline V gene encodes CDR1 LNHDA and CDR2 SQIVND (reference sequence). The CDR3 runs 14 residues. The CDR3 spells CASSDRRSAGELFF. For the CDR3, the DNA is TGTGCCAGTAGCGATCGCCGCTCGGCCGGGGAGCTGTTTTTT. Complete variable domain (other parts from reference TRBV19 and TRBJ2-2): DGGITQSPKYLFRKEGQNVTLSCEQNLNHDAMYWYRQDPGQGLRLIYYSQIVNDFQKGDIAEGYSVSREKKESFPLTVTSAQKNPTAFYLCASSDRRSAGELFFGEGSRLTVL.

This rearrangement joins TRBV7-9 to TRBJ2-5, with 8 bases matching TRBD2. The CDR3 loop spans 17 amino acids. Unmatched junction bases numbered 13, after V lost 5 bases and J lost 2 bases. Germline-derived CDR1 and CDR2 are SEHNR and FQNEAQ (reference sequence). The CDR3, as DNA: TGTGCCAGCAGCCAAAGGGGCCGAGCGGGGGTGCAAGAGACCCAGTACTTC. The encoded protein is CASSQRGRAGVQETQYF.

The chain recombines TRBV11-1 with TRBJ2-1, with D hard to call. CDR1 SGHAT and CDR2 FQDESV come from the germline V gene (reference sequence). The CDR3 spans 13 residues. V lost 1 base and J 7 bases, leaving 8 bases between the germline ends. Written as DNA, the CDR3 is TGTGCCAGCAGCTTAGGCAGGAATAATGAGCAGTTCTTC. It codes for CASSLGRNNEQFF.

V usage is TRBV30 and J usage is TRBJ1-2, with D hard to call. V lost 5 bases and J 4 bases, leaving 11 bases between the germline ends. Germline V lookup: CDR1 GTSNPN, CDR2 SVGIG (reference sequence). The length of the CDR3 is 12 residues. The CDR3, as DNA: TGTGCCTGGCGAATGGCGGGCTATGGCTACACCTTC. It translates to CAWRMAGYGYTF.

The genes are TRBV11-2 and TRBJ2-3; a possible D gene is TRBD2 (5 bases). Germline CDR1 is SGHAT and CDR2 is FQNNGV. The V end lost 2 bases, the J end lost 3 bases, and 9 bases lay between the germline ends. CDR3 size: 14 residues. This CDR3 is CASSLRLQTDTQYF. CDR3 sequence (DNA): TGTGCCAGCAGCTTACGACTACAAACAGATACGCAGTATTTT.

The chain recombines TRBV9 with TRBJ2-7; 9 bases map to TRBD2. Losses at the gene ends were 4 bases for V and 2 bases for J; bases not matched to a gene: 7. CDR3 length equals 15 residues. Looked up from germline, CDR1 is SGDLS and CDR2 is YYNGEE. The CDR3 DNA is TGTGCCAGCAGCCCCCGGATAGCGGGAGCCTACGAGCAGTACTTC. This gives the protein CASSPRIAGAYEQYF.

DNA of the CDR3: TGTGCCAGCAGCGTCGGGAGGGGCTCCTACAATGAGCAGTTCTTC. Its translation is CASSVGRGSYNEQFF. The genes are TRBV7-2 and TRBJ2-1; 8 bases are a match to TRBD2. There are 15 residues in the CDR3. V gave up 5 bases and J gave up 0 bases; unmatched junction bases: 3. CDR1 SGHTA and CDR2 FQGNSA come from the germline V gene. The variable domain in full, with the rest retrieved from reference TRBV7-2 and TRBJ2-1, is GAGVSQSPSNKVTEKGKDVELRCDPISGHTALYWYRQSLGQGLEFLIYFQGNSAPDKSGLPSDRFSAERTGGSVSTLTIQRTQQEDSAVYLCASSVGRGSYNEQFFGPGTRLTVL.

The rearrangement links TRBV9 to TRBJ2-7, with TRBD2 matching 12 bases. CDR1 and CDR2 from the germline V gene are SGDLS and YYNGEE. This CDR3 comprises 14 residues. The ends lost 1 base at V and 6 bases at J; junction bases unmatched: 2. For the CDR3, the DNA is TGTGCCAGCAGCGTACTAGCGGGAGGGATCGAGCAGTACTTC. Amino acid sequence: CASSVLAGGIEQYF.

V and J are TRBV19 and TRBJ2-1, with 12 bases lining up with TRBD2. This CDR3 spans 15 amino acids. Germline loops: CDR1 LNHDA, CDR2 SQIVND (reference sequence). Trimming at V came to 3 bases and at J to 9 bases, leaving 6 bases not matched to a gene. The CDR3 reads CASSMGTSGLFEQFF. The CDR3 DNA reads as TGTGCCAGTAGTATGGGGACTAGCGGGTTGTTTGAGCAGTTCTTC.

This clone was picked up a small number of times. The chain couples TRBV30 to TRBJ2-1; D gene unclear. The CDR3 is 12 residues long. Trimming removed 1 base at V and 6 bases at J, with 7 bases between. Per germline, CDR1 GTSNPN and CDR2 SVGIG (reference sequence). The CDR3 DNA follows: TGTGCCTGGAGTGATAGTACCAATGAGCAGTTCTTC. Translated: CAWSDSTNEQFF.

The CDR3 region has the DNA TGCAGCGGGAAGCGGGATTCGGGGCAAGAGACCCAGTACTTC. It codes for CSGKRDSGQETQYF. The V and J genes are TRBV29-1 and TRBJ2-5; 7 nucleotides agree with TRBD2. Germline V gene sequence: CDR1 SQVTM, CDR2 ANQGSEA. The CDR3 has 14 amino acids. The ends lost 7 bases at V and 2 bases at J; junction bases unmatched: 10.

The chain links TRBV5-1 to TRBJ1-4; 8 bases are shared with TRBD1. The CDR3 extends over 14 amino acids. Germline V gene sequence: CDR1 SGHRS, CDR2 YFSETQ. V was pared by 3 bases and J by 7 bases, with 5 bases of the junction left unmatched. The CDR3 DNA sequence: TGCGCCAGCAGCTCCCAGGGGGCTAGTGAAAAACTGTTTTTT. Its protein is CASSSQGASEKLFF.

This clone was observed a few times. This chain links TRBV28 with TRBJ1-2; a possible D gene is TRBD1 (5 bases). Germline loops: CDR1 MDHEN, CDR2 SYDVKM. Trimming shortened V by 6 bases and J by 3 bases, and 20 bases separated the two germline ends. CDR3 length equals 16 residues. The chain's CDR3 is CASSGGGRVTDYGYTF. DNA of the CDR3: TGTGCCAGCAGCGGCGGGGGGAGGGTCACGGACTATGGCTACACCTTC.

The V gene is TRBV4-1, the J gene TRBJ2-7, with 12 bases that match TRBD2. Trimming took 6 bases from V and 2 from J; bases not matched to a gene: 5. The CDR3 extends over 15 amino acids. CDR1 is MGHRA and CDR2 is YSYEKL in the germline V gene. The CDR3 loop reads CASRALAGGTYEQYF. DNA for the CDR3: TGCGCCAGCAGAGCACTAGCGGGAGGCACCTACGAGCAGTACTTC.

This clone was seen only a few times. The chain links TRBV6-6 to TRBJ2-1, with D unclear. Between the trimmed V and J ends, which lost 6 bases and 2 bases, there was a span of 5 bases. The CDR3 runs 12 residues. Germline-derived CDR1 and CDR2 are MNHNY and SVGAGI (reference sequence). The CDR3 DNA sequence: TGTGCCAGCAGAACAGCCTACAATGAGCAGTTCTTC. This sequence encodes CASRTAYNEQFF.

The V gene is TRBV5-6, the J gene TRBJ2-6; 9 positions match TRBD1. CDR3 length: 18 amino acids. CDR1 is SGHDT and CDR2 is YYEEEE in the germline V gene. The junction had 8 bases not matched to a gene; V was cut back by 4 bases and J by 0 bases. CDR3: CASSPLTGGSSGANVLTF. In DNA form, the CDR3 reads TGTGCCAGCAGCCCTTTGACAGGGGGGAGCTCTGGGGCCAACGTCCTGACTTTC. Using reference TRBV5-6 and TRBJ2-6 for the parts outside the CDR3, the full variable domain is DAGVTQSPTHLIKTRGQQVTLRCSPKSGHDTVSWYQQALGQGPQFIFQYYEEEERQRGNFPDRFSGHQFPNYSSELNVNALLLGDSALYLCASSPLTGGSSGANVLTFGAGSRLTVL.

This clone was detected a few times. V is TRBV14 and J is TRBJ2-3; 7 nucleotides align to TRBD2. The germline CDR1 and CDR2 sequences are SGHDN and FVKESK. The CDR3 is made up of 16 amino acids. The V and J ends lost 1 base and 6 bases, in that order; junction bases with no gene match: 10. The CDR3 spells CASSQVLGLTWDTQYF. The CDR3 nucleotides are TGTGCCAGCAGCCAAGTTTTGGGACTAACGTGGGATACGCAGTATTTT.

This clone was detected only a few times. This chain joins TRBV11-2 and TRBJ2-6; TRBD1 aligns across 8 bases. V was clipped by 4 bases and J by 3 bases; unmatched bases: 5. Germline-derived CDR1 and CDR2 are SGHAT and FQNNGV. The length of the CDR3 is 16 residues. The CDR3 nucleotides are TGTGCCAGCAGCTCATCAACAGGGGGTGGGGCCAACGTCCTGACTTTC. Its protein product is CASSSSTGGGANVLTF.

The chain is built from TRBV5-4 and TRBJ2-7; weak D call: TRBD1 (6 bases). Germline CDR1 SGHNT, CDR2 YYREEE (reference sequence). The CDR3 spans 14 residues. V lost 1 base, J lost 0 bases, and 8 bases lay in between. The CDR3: CASSLWGPSYEQYF. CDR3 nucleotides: TGTGCCAGCAGCTTGTGGGGGCCCTCCTACGAGCAGTACTTC. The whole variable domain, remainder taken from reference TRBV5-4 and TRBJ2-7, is ETGVTQSPTHLIKTRGQQVTLRCSSQSGHNTVSWYQQALGQGPQFIFQYYREEENGRGNFPPRFSGLQFPNYSSELNVNALELDDSALYLCASSLWGPSYEQYFGPGTRLTVT.

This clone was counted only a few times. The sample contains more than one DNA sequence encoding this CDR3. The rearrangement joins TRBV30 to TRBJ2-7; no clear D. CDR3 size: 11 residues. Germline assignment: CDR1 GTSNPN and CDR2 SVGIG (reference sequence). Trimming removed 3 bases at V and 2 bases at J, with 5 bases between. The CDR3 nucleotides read TGTGCCTGGAGCCGGGCCTACGAGCAGTACTTC. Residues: CAWSRAYEQYF.

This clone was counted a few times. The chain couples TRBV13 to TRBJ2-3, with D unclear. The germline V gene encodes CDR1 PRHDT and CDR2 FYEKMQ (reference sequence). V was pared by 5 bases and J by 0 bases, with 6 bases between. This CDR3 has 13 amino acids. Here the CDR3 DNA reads TGTGCCAGCAGCCTCCTGAGCACAGATACGCAGTATTTT. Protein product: CASSLLSTDTQYF.

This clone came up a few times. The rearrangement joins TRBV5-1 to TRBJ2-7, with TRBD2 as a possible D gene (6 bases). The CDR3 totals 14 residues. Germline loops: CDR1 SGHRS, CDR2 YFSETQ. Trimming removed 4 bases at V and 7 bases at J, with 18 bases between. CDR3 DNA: TGCGCCAGCAGCCCTGCGACTAGTGCGGTGGAGCAGTACTTC. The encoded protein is CASSPATSAVEQYF.